The T cell receptor beta chain under discussion was sequenced for a study of beta chain features in type 1 diabetes. Study-wide points: Type 1 diabetes patients showed fewer insertions and more deletions at VDJ junctions. There was a moderate but significant shortening of TCRB CDR3s in all four CD4+ subsets of Type 1 diabetes patients.

A remark on this clone: Its target is unknown.

This CDR3 has 13 residues. Trimming took off 6 bases at V and 5 bases at J, with 14 bases between the two ends. Germline assignment: CDR1 ENHRY and CDR2 SYGVKD. Every sorted population was more than 95% pure. Sequenced material consisted of expressed TCRB transcripts (all of the isolated RNA was reverse transcribed). About 3.7 million reads on average were seen across naive, central memory and regulatory T cell samples. Repertoires were generated with immunoSEQ multiplex PCR, while TCRdb's copy carries only in-frame clones and drops some. The sample holds 150,000 to 190,000 clones; less than 9.5% are singletons and the top ten take about 0.6%.

The sample was central memory CD4+ T cells from blood. The rearrangement joins TRBV10-3 to TRBJ2-7, with D perhaps TRBD2 (6 bases). This clonotype originated in a man aged 18-30 years in good health. The DNA of the CDR3 is TGTGCCATCAGCGCCGGGAGTTACAACGAGCAGTACTTC. It codes for CAISAGSYNEQYF.